A selection of T cell receptor beta chains follows, all from one sample in a study of CXCR3-negative and CXCR3-positive naive CD8 T cells. TCRdb processed the 5' RACE reads again and assigns one entry to each CDR3 protein, with no DNA. Its clone listing holds about 43,000 distinct CDR3 sequences. The source material was memory CD8+ T cells from blood. Receptors were obtained from a human donor in good health. Some clones in this sample may be carry-over from other donors' samples. Each CDR3 is given with its conserved first and last residue.

V	J	CDR3
TRBV28	TRBJ1-2	CASSPPTVEGYTF
TRBV29-1	TRBJ1-1	CSVTGDLTEAFF
TRBV20-1	TRBJ2-3	CRAPKPSGGRTDTQYF
TRBV6-1	TRBJ1-1	CASSDEDRGPSEAFF
TRBV18	TRBJ1-1	CASSAGQVQPEAFF
TRBV28	TRBJ2-1	CASSRSSGGANLNEQFF
TRBV9	TRBJ1-1	CASSVGGGLNTEAFF
TRBV11-2	TRBJ2-1	CASSRGYGRGPFYNEQFF
TRBV28	TRBJ2-2	CASTPLSSGGAGELFF
TRBV19	TRBJ2-1	CASSLGSSYNEQFF
TRBV21-1	TRBJ1-2	CASSKRSRDGYTF
TRBV12-3/TRBV12-4	TRBJ1-1	CASSLSRVNTEAFF